The 6 T cell receptor beta chains in this list originate from one sample, sequenced in a study of blood T cell repertoires in COVID-19 (dated by TCRdb to between 2020 and 2021). Library preparation employed the immunoSEQ multiplex PCR assay. The table comes from immuneACCESS by way of TCRdb, which keeps in-frame sequences with V and J called. Part of the clones is missing from these tables; in studies checked, under half for an unresolved V gene and the rest for unknown reasons. This sample comprises approximately 120,000 clones, about 70% of them detected only once. Of the sample, 4.5% to 6% falls within the top ten clones. Sequencing input: peripheral blood. These receptors all come from an older man with COVID-19, enrolled during active disease.

The rearrangement uses TRBV18 and TRBJ1-6; D may be TRBD1 (5 bases). Trimming took 4 bases from V and 5 from J, leaving 21 bases between them. The CDR3 length is 18 residues. CDR1 is KGHSH and CDR2 is LQKENI in the germline V gene. For the CDR3, the DNA is TGTGCCAGCTCACAAAACAGTAGGGGCTTCGTGGATAATTCACCCCTCCACTTT. Translated, it gives CASSQNSRGFVDNSPLHF.

This clone was seen only once. This chain joins TRBV27 and TRBJ2-7; D perhaps matches TRBD1 (5 bases). The CDR3 is 14 amino acids. V lost 3 bases and J lost 6, with 15 bases in between. Germline CDR1 and CDR2: MNHEY and SMNVEV (reference sequence). CDR3 bases: TGTGCCAGCAGTTTCGTGGCAGGGTATGGCGAGCAGTACTTC. This encodes CASSFVAGYGEQYF.

CDR3 sequence (DNA): TGTGCCAGCAGTTTGATCCAGGCTGGCAATCAGCCCCAGCATTTT. Protein: CASSLIQAGNQPQHF. The chain employs TRBV28 and TRBJ1-5; D unclear. V shed 3 bases and J shed 2 bases, with 11 bases lying between them. CDR1 is MDHEN, CDR2 SYDVKM, per germline. The CDR3 is 15 residues long. Combining the CDR3 with reference TRBV28 and TRBJ1-5 gives the whole variable domain DVKVTQSSRYLVKRTGEKVFLECVQDMDHENMFWYRQDPGLGLRLIYFSYDVKMKEKGDIPEGYSVSREKKERFSLILESASTNQTSMYLCASSLIQAGNQPQHFGDGTRLSIL.

On this clone itself: At the DNA level, this CDR3 is encoded by other sequences in the same sample as well. This chain uses TRBV5-1 with TRBJ2-7; 10 nucleotides align to TRBD1. The CDR3 sequence is 16 residues long. CDR1 and CDR2 (germline): SGHRS, YFSETQ. The junction had 5 bases not matched to a gene; V was cut back by 0 bases and J by 2 bases. The CDR3 DNA reads TGCGCCAGCAGCTTGGGAGGGACAGGGGAGACCTACGAGCAGTACTTC. As protein: CASSLGGTGETYEQYF.

The chain carries TRBV25-1 and TRBJ1-2, with D tentatively TRBD1 (5 bases). CDR1 MGHDK and CDR2 SYGVNS come from the germline V gene. The CDR3 is 15 residues long. V was cut by 2 bases and J by 6 bases, with 16 bases left in between. CDR3: CASSERDYPPDGYTF. The CDR3 nucleotides are TGTGCCAGCAGTGAAAGGGACTACCCTCCGGATGGCTACACCTTC.

The V and J genes are TRBV11-2 and TRBJ2-7; 7 bases match TRBD1. The CDR3 covers 13 residues. CDR1 is SGHAT, CDR2 FQNNGV, per germline. V trimming: 1 base; J trimming: 5 bases; junction bases outside the gene matches: 2. The CDR3: CASSLVQGDEQYF. In DNA, the CDR3 is TGTGCCAGCAGCTTAGTTCAGGGGGACGAGCAGTACTTC.